The next 30 T cell receptor beta chains were all read from a single sample in a study of cytotoxic CD8 clonotypes in ibrutinib-treated CLL. The assay was immunoSEQ multiplex PCR, and TCRdb's table has in-frame clones only and misses some. Of about 130,000 clones listed, around 84% are singletons. Sequenced material: PBMCs, taken after 24 months of ibrutinib treatment. These receptors came from a human donor with chronic lymphocytic leukemia.

J is TRBJ2-7 and V is TRBV6-5, with 8 nucleotides matching TRBD1. The CDR3 totals 16 residues. Germline V lookup: CDR1 MNHEY, CDR2 SVGAGI. J was trimmed by 0 bases and V by 3 bases; bases with no gene match: 7. CDR3 sequence reads: CASSYLLQGVSYEQYF. The CDR3 DNA follows: TGTGCCAGCAGTTATCTCTTACAGGGGGTCTCCTACGAGCAGTACTTC.

In its sample, this clone was seen once. The J gene is TRBJ2-7, the V gene TRBV6-1; D tentatively fits TRBD1 or TRBD2 (7 bases each). Germline V gene sequence: CDR1 MNHNS, CDR2 SASEGT. The CDR3 totals 15 residues. Deletions cut 1 base from V and 4 bases from J, with 14 bases between. CDR3 DNA: TGTGCCAGCAGTGAAGGGGGAGGGGGCTGGTACGAGCAGTACTTC. It codes for CASSEGGGGWYEQYF.

This chain uses TRBV5-1 with TRBJ2-1, with 9 bases lining up with TRBD2. The CDR3 has 16 amino acids. Trimming cost V 0 bases and J 6 bases; bases outside gene matches: 7. Germline V lookup: CDR1 SGHRS, CDR2 YFSETQ. The CDR3 DNA reads TGCGCCAGCAGCTTGGCGGGTCTAGCGGGGCGCAATGAGCAGTTCTTC. The encoded protein is CASSLAGLAGRNEQFF.

The gene calls are TRBV7-2 and TRBJ1-3; D may be TRBD1 (6 bases). The CDR3 loop spans 15 amino acids. The germline gives CDR1 SGHTA, CDR2 FQGNSA. V dropped 5 bases and J dropped 0 bases, with 11 bases sitting between them. DNA of the CDR3: TGTGCCAGCAGCGATAGGGGGAGCTCTGGAAACACCATATATTTT. As protein: CASSDRGSSGNTIYF.

This clone appeared once. This chain links TRBV2 with TRBJ1-4; TRBD1 aligns across 8 bases. This CDR3 contains 15 residues. V trimming: 6 bases; J trimming: 7 bases; junction bases outside the gene matches: 10. Looked up from germline, CDR1 is SNHLY and CDR2 is FYNNEI. The CDR3 DNA reads as TGTGCCAGCAGGGAACAGGGGGGCCTTGGTGAAAAACTGTTTTTT. Encoded protein: CASREQGGLGEKLFF.

The sample holds one count of this clone. Other DNA sequences from this sample encode an identical CDR3 as well. This rearrangement joins TRBV9 to TRBJ2-3, with D unclear. The ends were cut back, 0 bases at V and 6 bases at J, with 2 bases in the middle. The CDR3 extends over 11 amino acids. Germline V lookup: CDR1 SGDLS, CDR2 YYNGEE. CDR3 protein: CASSVADTQYF. CDR3 bases: TGTGCCAGCAGCGTAGCGGATACGCAGTATTTT.

The chain joins TRBV10-3 to TRBJ1-6; TRBD1 matches at 7 bases. Trimming cost V 6 bases and J 6 bases; bases outside gene matches: 11. Germline CDR1 is ENHRY and CDR2 is SYGVKD. The CDR3 has 16 residues. As DNA, the CDR3 is TGTGCCATCAGCCGAACAGGGGTCGGTGCTAATTCACCCCTCCACTTT. It specifies CAISRTGVGANSPLHF.

CDR3: CATSGDTGSYEQYF. As DNA, the CDR3 is TGTGCCACCAGCGGCGATACAGGGTCCTACGAGCAGTACTTC. This chain links TRBV15 with TRBJ2-7, with D possibly being TRBD1 (6 bases). CDR1 LNHNV and CDR2 YYDKDF come from the germline V gene (reference sequence). Trimming removed 5 bases from V and 1 base from J, with 12 bases in between. The CDR3 consists of 14 residues.

This clone was seen just once. The gene calls are TRBV4-3 and TRBJ1-4; D call uncertain. This CDR3 has 16 residues. The germline CDR1 and CDR2 sequences are LGHNA and YSLEER. V was clipped by 0 bases and J by 0 bases, with 8 bases between them. This chain's CDR3 is CASSQEVGTTNEKLFF. CDR3 coding DNA: TGCGCCAGCAGCCAAGAAGTGGGAACAACTAATGAAAAACTGTTTTTT.

This rearrangement joins TRBV28 to TRBJ1-2; 9 positions agree with TRBD1. With V trimmed by 5 bases and J by 0 bases, 4 bases remained unmatched. Germline CDR1 is MDHEN and CDR2 is SYDVKM. CDR3 length: 15 residues. The CDR3, as DNA: TGTGCCAGCAGTCGCGGGACAGGGCCTAACTATGGCTACACCTTC. It encodes CASSRGTGPNYGYTF.

This chain uses TRBV4-3 with TRBJ2-1, with 12 bases that match TRBD2. The germline gives CDR1 LGHNA, CDR2 YSLEER. The CDR3 loop spans 18 amino acids. J was trimmed by 7 bases and V by 1 base; bases with no gene match: 11. The CDR3 DNA sequence: TGCGCCAGCAGCCAAGTTTGGGCTAGCGGGGGGGCCTCGAATGAGCAGTTCTTC. Translated: CASSQVWASGGASNEQFF.

The chain combines TRBV5-4 with TRBJ2-3; D unclear. The CDR3 is 15 residues long. Germline V CDR1 and CDR2: SGHNT, YYREEE (reference sequence). The V end was cut by 3 bases, the J end by 0 bases, with 11 bases between. The CDR3 region is CASSSFKVSTDTQYF. The CDR3 coding sequence is TGTGCCAGCAGCTCTTTCAAGGTCAGCACAGATACGCAGTATTTT.

The rearrangement links TRBV29-1 to TRBJ2-3; maybe TRBD1 (6 bases). The CDR3 is made up of 15 amino acids. Per germline, CDR1 SQVTM and CDR2 ANQGSEA. V was cut by 7 bases and J by 3 bases, with 20 bases left in between. CDR3 bases: TGCAGCGCCGCACCGCAGGGGACCTATACAGATACGCAGTATTTT. This codes for CSAAPQGTYTDTQYF.

The gene calls are TRBV4-1 and TRBJ2-3; TRBD2 matches 9 bases. The CDR3 covers 15 residues. Germline V lookup: CDR1 MGHRA, CDR2 YSYEKL. V was clipped by 4 bases and J by 1 base; unmatched bases: 3. This CDR3 is CASSLRTSGTDTQYF. CDR3 nucleotides: TGCGCCAGCAGCCTTAGGACTAGCGGCACAGATACGCAGTATTTT.

This clone is a singleton in its sample. This rearrangement joins TRBV30 to TRBJ1-5; a weak D match, TRBD1 (5 bases). The germline V gene has CDR1 GTSNPN and CDR2 SVGIG (reference sequence). The ends were cut back, 3 bases at V and 2 bases at J, with 14 bases in the middle. The CDR3 contains 15 residues. CDR3 in amino acids: CAWSAGHGGNQPQHF. The DNA of the CDR3 is TGTGCCTGGAGCGCCGGACACGGCGGCAATCAGCCCCAGCATTTT.

The chain joins TRBV2 to TRBJ2-5; D not resolved. CDR3 size: 13 residues. Germline V gene sequence: CDR1 SNHLY, CDR2 FYNNEI. Trimming took 0 bases from V and 4 from J, leaving 6 bases between them. CDR3 DNA: TGTGCCAGCAGTGAAGCCCGACCAGAGACCCAGTACTTC. It yields the protein CASSEARPETQYF.

The chain is built from TRBV4-1 and TRBJ1-1, with D possibly matching TRBD1 (5 bases). The V end lost 1 base, the J end lost 3 bases, and 15 bases lay between the germline ends. The CDR3 runs 16 residues. CDR1 and CDR2 (germline): MGHRA, YSYEKL. The CDR3 nucleotides read TGCGCCAGCAGCCAAGGGGACGGGACTGTGGACACTGAAGCTTTCTTT. The encoded protein is CASSQGDGTVDTEAFF.

The chain couples TRBV10-1 to TRBJ2-2, with D possibly TRBD2 on 6 matching bases. This CDR3 is built from 14 residues. Between the trimmed V and J ends, which lost 5 bases and 6 bases, there was a span of 13 bases. Germline V gives CDR1 WNHNN, CDR2 SYGVQD (reference sequence). The DNA of the CDR3 is TGCGCCAGCAGTCCGGGGGAGGTGGCCGGGGAGCTGTTTTTT. Translation: CASSPGEVAGELFF.

The chain recombines TRBV7-2 with TRBJ2-2; 7 bases line up with TRBD1. The V gene end was trimmed by 8 bases and the J gene end by 6 bases; junction bases not matched to a gene: 9. CDR1 is SGHTA, CDR2 FQGNSA, per germline. The CDR3 has 14 amino acids. Here the CDR3 reads CASSEGAASGELFF. CDR3 coding DNA: TGTGCCAGCTCAGAGGGGGCGGCCTCCGGGGAGCTGTTTTTT.

The chain uses TRBV7-8 and TRBJ2-7; a weak D match, TRBD2 (6 bases). Germline CDR1 and CDR2: SGHVS and FQNEAQ. The germline V and J ends were trimmed by 4 bases and 6 bases, with 19 bases remaining between them. The CDR3 contains 15 residues. For the CDR3, the DNA is TGTGCCAGCAGCTCAATGGGGGGATATCTCTCCGAGCAGTACTTC. It yields the protein CASSSMGGYLSEQYF.

The V and J genes are TRBV5-4 and TRBJ1-2, with 7 bases that match TRBD1. V trimming: 0 bases; J trimming: 8 bases; junction bases outside the gene matches: 10. Germline V gene data show CDR1 as SGHNT and CDR2 as YYREEE (reference sequence). The CDR3 consists of 15 residues. CDR3 sequence: CASSLGGQSLGGYTF. As DNA, the CDR3 is TGTGCCAGCAGCTTGGGGGGACAGAGCCTTGGGGGCTACACCTTC. Supplemented by reference TRBV5-4 and TRBJ1-2, the full variable domain reads ETGVTQSPTHLIKTRGQQVTLRCSSQSGHNTVSWYQQALGQGPQFIFQYYREEENGRGNFPPRFSGLQFPNYSSELNVNALELDDSALYLCASSLGGQSLGGYTFGSGTRLTVV.

In its sample, this clone was seen a few times. The rearrangement uses TRBV7-2 and TRBJ2-2, with D possibly TRBD2 on 6 matching bases. The CDR3 length is 17 residues. Per germline, CDR1 SGHTA and CDR2 FQGNSA. Trimming shortened V by 2 bases and J by 1 base, and 14 bases separated the two germline ends. DNA for the CDR3: TGTGCCAGCAGCTTATGGGCTCGGGGGTTGAACACCGGGGAGCTGTTTTTT. It is translated as CASSLWARGLNTGELFF.

In its sample, this clone was seen a few times. The chain joins TRBV5-1 to TRBJ1-2; D is undetermined. With 0 bases removed from V and 6 bases from J, the gap between germline ends came to 9 bases. The V gene's germline CDR1 is SGHRS and CDR2 YFSETQ. The CDR3 runs 13 residues. CDR3 in DNA: TGCGCCAGCAGCTTGGGTGAGACGGATGGCTACACCTTC. This translates into CASSLGETDGYTF.

V and J are TRBV30 and TRBJ1-5; the D gene is possibly TRBD1 (5 bases). Germline loops: CDR1 GTSNPN, CDR2 SVGIG (reference sequence). CDR3 size: 13 residues. Trimming shortened V by 2 bases and J by 5 bases, and 10 bases separated the two germline ends. CDR3: CAWSPQGDQPQHF. CDR3 coding DNA: TGTGCCTGGAGTCCCCAGGGAGATCAGCCCCAGCATTTT.

The chain is built from TRBV5-4 and TRBJ2-5, with TRBD1 matching 8 bases. V lost 4 bases, J lost 1 base, and 3 bases stayed unmatched. The V gene's germline CDR1 is SGHNT and CDR2 YYREEE (reference sequence). This CDR3 comprises 14 residues. CDR3 coding DNA: TGTGCCAGCAGCACAGGGGGGCCCCAAGAGACCCAGTACTTC. The encoded protein is CASSTGGPQETQYF.

The DNA of the CDR3 is TGTGCCAGCAGTGATCGGGGGGGGAATGGCTACACCTTC. It specifies CASSDRGGNGYTF. This chain joins TRBV6-1 and TRBJ1-2, with a weak D call TRBD1 (5 bases). This CDR3 has 13 residues. V lost 3 bases, J lost 6 bases, and 11 bases lay in between. The germline V gene has CDR1 MNHNS and CDR2 SASEGT.

V and J are TRBV7-3 and TRBJ2-1, with TRBD2 matching 9 bases. This CDR3 has 15 amino acids. CDR1 and CDR2 from the germline V gene are SGHTA and FQGTGA. The V and J ends lost 4 bases and 6 bases, in that order; junction bases with no gene match: 7. This CDR3 is CASSSIAGATNEQFF. The CDR3 DNA follows: TGTGCCAGCAGCTCTATAGCGGGGGCCACCAATGAGCAGTTCTTC.

The chain couples TRBV21-1 to TRBJ2-4. TRBV21-1 is a pseudogene. CDR3 length: 16 residues. Written as DNA, the CDR3 is TGTGCCAGCAGCAAACCCGACGTCGGGGCCCAAAACATTCAGTACTTC. It yields the protein CASSKPDVGAQNIQYF.

This clone was observed a few times. V is TRBV28 and J is TRBJ1-2, with 8 nucleotides matching TRBD1. The CDR3 extends over 15 amino acids. CDR1 is MDHEN, CDR2 SYDVKM, per germline. J gave up 7 bases and V 5 bases, and 12 bases lay outside the gene matches. CDR3: CASSPPDRVSIGYTF. CDR3 in DNA: TGTGCCAGCAGTCCTCCGGACAGGGTGTCCATTGGCTACACCTTC.

The gene calls are TRBV6-4 and TRBJ2-1, with D tentatively TRBD2 (6 bases). CDR1 and CDR2 from the germline V gene are MRHNA and SNTAGT. V was pared by 4 bases and J by 13 bases, with 17 bases between. CDR3 length: 13 residues. The CDR3 DNA sequence: TGTGCCAGCAGTGGGGAGATTAGCGGCCCTCAGTTCTTC. Its translation is CASSGEISGPQFF.